What follows are 22 T cell receptor beta chains derived from one specimen sequenced in a study of control samples from healthy donors and cancer patients. TCRdb keeps only in-frame clones here, not all; method: immunoSEQ multiplex PCR. This table holds roughly 45,000 clones, 70% to 90% found once. Material: PBMCs. Every receptor here comes from a woman in her forties or fifties with lung cancer.

The rearrangement uses TRBV29-1 and TRBJ1-2; 8 nucleotides match TRBD1. CDR1 is SQVTM, CDR2 ANQGSEA, per germline. Trimming at V came to 7 bases and at J to 4 bases, leaving 5 bases not matched to a gene. CDR3 size: 12 residues. As DNA, the CDR3 is TGCAGCGCAGGGGGCGCGGGCTATGGCTACACCTTC. The encoded protein is CSAGGAGYGYTF.

The V and J genes are TRBV5-1 and TRBJ1-1, with 7 nucleotides matching TRBD1. V was clipped by 0 bases and J by 0 bases; unmatched bases: 2. This CDR3 is 15 amino acids long. Germline values: CDR1 SGHRS, CDR2 YFSETQ. The CDR3 loop reads CASSLGDSVNTEAFF. CDR3 bases: TGCGCCAGCAGCTTGGGGGACAGCGTGAACACTGAAGCTTTCTTT.

This chain links TRBV5-4 with TRBJ2-1, with 8 nucleotides matching TRBD1. With 0 bases clipped from V and 7 bases from J, the junction kept 9 bases outside the gene matches. Germline V gene data show CDR1 as SGHNT and CDR2 as YYREEE (reference sequence). The CDR3 consists of 16 residues. CDR3 nucleotide sequence: TGTGCCAGCAGCTTGGTAACCGGACAGGGTGCGAATGAGCAGTTCTTC. This translates into CASSLVTGQGANEQFF. Supplemented by reference TRBV5-4 and TRBJ2-1, the full variable domain reads ETGVTQSPTHLIKTRGQQVTLRCSSQSGHNTVSWYQQALGQGPQFIFQYYREEENGRGNFPPRFSGLQFPNYSSELNVNALELDDSALYLCASSLVTGQGANEQFFGPGTRLTVL.

The chain links TRBV21-1 to TRBJ2-7; no check of the table's D call, TRBD1, against the DNA was made. TRBV21-1 is a documented pseudogene. This CDR3 has 15 residues. In nucleotides, the CDR3 is TGTGCCAGCAGCAAAGGGACAGGGGACGGATACGAGCAGTACTTC. Protein: CASSKGTGDGYEQYF.

The chain joins TRBV7-9 to TRBJ2-3; D gene unclear. V shed 2 bases and J shed 2 bases, with 14 bases lying between them. CDR3 length: 16 amino acids. Germline V gene lookup returns CDR1 SEHNR and CDR2 FQNEAQ (reference sequence). This CDR3 reads CASSLMAGSPTDTQYF. CDR3 bases: TGTGCCAGCAGCTTAATGGCAGGATCCCCCACAGATACGCAGTATTTT.

This chain links TRBV7-2 with TRBJ2-7; 7 bases are shared with TRBD1. Trimming cost V 5 bases and J 2 bases; bases outside gene matches: 9. CDR3 length equals 15 residues. In germline, CDR1 is SGHTA, CDR2 FQGNSA. Here the CDR3 reads CASSPSRDRTYEQYF. In nucleotides, the CDR3 is TGTGCCAGCAGCCCCTCTCGGGACAGAACCTACGAGCAGTACTTC.

The chain recombines TRBV14 with TRBJ2-3; TRBD2 matches at 8 bases. The CDR3 is 15 residues long. Germline values: CDR1 SGHDN, CDR2 FVKESK. With V trimmed by 6 bases and J by 2 bases, 7 bases remained unmatched. The CDR3: CASRPGGLNTDTQYF. In DNA, the CDR3 is TGTGCCAGCAGGCCGGGAGGGCTAAACACAGATACGCAGTATTTT.

The chain carries TRBV19 and TRBJ1-1; D is unresolved. Germline CDR1 and CDR2: LNHDA and SQIVND (reference sequence). The CDR3 is 16 residues long. The V end lost 2 bases, the J end lost 3 bases, and 16 bases lay between the germline ends. The CDR3 protein is CASSISRRAGDTEAFF. The CDR3 DNA reads as TGTGCCAGTAGTATAAGCCGTAGGGCAGGAGACACTGAAGCTTTCTTT.

This rearrangement joins TRBV7-2 to TRBJ1-5, with TRBD1 matching 7 bases. V gave up 5 bases and J gave up 5 bases; unmatched junction bases: 9. Germline V lookup: CDR1 SGHTA, CDR2 FQGNSA. The CDR3 is 15 amino acids. This CDR3 reads CASSLDRYEHQPQHF. In nucleotides, the CDR3 is TGTGCCAGCAGCCTGGACAGGTATGAGCATCAGCCCCAGCATTTT.

The chain has TRBV19 and TRBJ1-2, with a possible D match to TRBD1 (5 bases). V shed 3 bases and J shed 4 bases, with 9 bases lying between them. From germline, CDR1 is LNHDA and CDR2 SQIVND (reference sequence). The CDR3 has 13 residues. CDR3 residues: CASSMAGTYGYTF. CDR3 DNA: TGTGCCAGTAGTATGGCAGGGACCTATGGCTACACCTTC.

This sequence joins TRBV3-1 (or the pseudogene TRBV3-2) and TRBJ1-1, with a tentative D call TRBD1 (6 bases). There are 16 residues in the CDR3. V was pared by 3 bases and J by 6 bases, with 20 bases between. Germline CDR1 LGHDT, CDR2 YNNKEL (reference sequence). In DNA form, the CDR3 reads TGTGCCAGCAGCCATGACCTATTCGACAGGACCCCTGAAGCTTTCTTT. Translated: CASSHDLFDRTPEAFF.

The chain joins TRBV25-1 to TRBJ2-2; 12 nucleotides match TRBD1. There are 17 residues in the CDR3. Trimming removed 1 base from V and 2 bases from J; junction bases left unmatched: 2. The V gene's germline CDR1 is MGHDK and CDR2 SYGVNS. CDR3 nucleotides: TGTGCCAGCAGTGAATTGGGACAGGGGGCCAACACCGGGGAGCTGTTTTTT. Translating it yields CASSELGQGANTGELFF.

This clone was recorded only once. The J gene is TRBJ1-6, the V gene TRBV19, with D possibly being TRBD1 (5 bases). The CDR3 runs 13 residues. Per germline, CDR1 LNHDA and CDR2 SQIVND (reference sequence). V was clipped by 6 bases and J by 12 bases, with 15 bases between them. The CDR3 protein is CASSPGPSQPLHF. The CDR3 bases are TGTGCCAGTAGCCCGGGGCCCAGTCAACCCCTCCACTTT. Supplemented by reference TRBV19 and TRBJ1-6, the full variable domain reads DGGITQSPKYLFRKEGQNVTLSCEQNLNHDAMYWYRQDPGQGLRLIYYSQIVNDFQKGDIAEGYSVSREKKESFPLTVTSAQKNPTAFYLCASSPGPSQPLHFGNGTRLTVT.

V usage is TRBV6-6 and J usage is TRBJ2-2, with 7 bases matching TRBD1. Trimming removed 2 bases from V and 7 bases from J; junction bases left unmatched: 4. The CDR3 extends over 14 amino acids. Germline V gene sequence: CDR1 MNHNY, CDR2 SVGAGI (reference sequence). CDR3 DNA sequence: TGTGCCAGCAGTTACACAGGGGAGCTCGGGGAGCTGTTTTTT. This encodes CASSYTGELGELFF.

V is TRBV9 and J is TRBJ2-5, with D maybe TRBD2 (6 bases). Germline V gene sequence: CDR1 SGDLS, CDR2 YYNGEE. The CDR3 is 14 amino acids. V was trimmed by 0 bases and J by 4 bases, leaving 10 bases between them. CDR3 protein: CASSVDLGGETQYF. The DNA for the CDR3 is TGTGCCAGCAGCGTAGACTTGGGAGGAGAGACCCAGTACTTC.

The chain combines TRBV6-5 with TRBJ1-2; the match to TRBD1 covers 7 bases. Germline CDR1 MNHEY, CDR2 SVGAGI. The CDR3 totals 13 residues. The V segment lost 6 bases and the J segment 6 bases; nucleotides outside the gene matches: 7. The CDR3 is CASRRNRGDGYTF. Here the CDR3 DNA reads TGTGCCAGCAGAAGGAACAGGGGAGATGGCTACACCTTC.

The rearrangement uses TRBV4-3 and TRBJ2-6; weak D call: TRBD1 (5 bases). Germline loops: CDR1 LGHNA, CDR2 YSLEER. V lost 0 bases, J lost 2 bases, and 11 bases lay in between. This CDR3 contains 17 residues. For the CDR3, the DNA is TGCGCCAGCAGCCAAGATAAGGGGATCACTGGGGCCAACGTCCTGACTTTC. Translating it yields CASSQDKGITGANVLTF.

This clone was detected only once. This chain joins TRBV7-9 and TRBJ1-5; D is unclear. The CDR3 extends over 13 amino acids. CDR1 and CDR2 (germline): SEHNR, FQNEAQ (reference sequence). V lost 2 bases and J lost 5, with 7 bases in between. CDR3 nucleotides: TGTGCCAGCAGCTTATCAGGTTATCAGCCCCAGCATTTT. Its translation is CASSLSGYQPQHF. The full variable domain, in which reference TRBV7-9 and TRBJ1-5 provide the parts outside the CDR3, is DTGVSQNPRHKITKRGQNVTFRCDPISEHNRLYWYRQTLGQGPEFLTYFQNEAQLEKSRLLSDRFSAERPKGSFSTLEIQRTEQGDSAMYLCASSLSGYQPQHFGDGTRLSIL.

CDR3 in DNA: TGCAGTGCTAGTTTGCCGGGTGGAGCTGAAGCTTTCTTT. It specifies CSASLPGGAEAFF. The chain combines TRBV20-1 with TRBJ1-1; no clear D. CDR1 and CDR2 from the germline V gene are DFQATT and SNEGSKA (reference sequence). Trimming removed 3 bases from V and 6 bases from J, with 14 bases in between. The CDR3 sequence is 13 residues long.

This rearrangement joins TRBV19 to TRBJ1-1, with 11 bases identical to TRBD1. V lost 7 bases and J lost 1; bases outside the gene matches: 11. Germline V CDR1 and CDR2: LNHDA, SQIVND (reference sequence). This CDR3 spans 17 amino acids. The CDR3 loop is CASTPRGQGVRNTEAFF. Written as DNA, the CDR3 is TGTGCCAGTACCCCCAGGGGACAGGGGGTCCGGAACACTGAAGCTTTCTTT.

The chain carries TRBV6-2 or TRBV6-3 and TRBJ1-6; D is unresolved. CDR1 MNHEY and CDR2 SVGEGT come from the germline V gene. V was pared by 4 bases and J by 4 bases, with 8 bases between. The CDR3 sequence is 14 residues long. Written as DNA, the CDR3 is TGTGCCAGCAGTTCCCCGGCATATAATTCACCCCTCCACTTT. Translated, it gives CASSSPAYNSPLHF.

The chain links TRBV14 to TRBJ2-7; D unresolved. Germline lookup yields CDR1 SGHDN and CDR2 FVKESK. The CDR3 has 13 residues. V was cut by 1 base and J by 3 bases, with 7 bases left in between. CDR3 sequence reads: CASSQGLVYEQYF. CDR3 DNA sequence: TGTGCCAGCAGCCAAGGGTTGGTCTACGAGCAGTACTTC.